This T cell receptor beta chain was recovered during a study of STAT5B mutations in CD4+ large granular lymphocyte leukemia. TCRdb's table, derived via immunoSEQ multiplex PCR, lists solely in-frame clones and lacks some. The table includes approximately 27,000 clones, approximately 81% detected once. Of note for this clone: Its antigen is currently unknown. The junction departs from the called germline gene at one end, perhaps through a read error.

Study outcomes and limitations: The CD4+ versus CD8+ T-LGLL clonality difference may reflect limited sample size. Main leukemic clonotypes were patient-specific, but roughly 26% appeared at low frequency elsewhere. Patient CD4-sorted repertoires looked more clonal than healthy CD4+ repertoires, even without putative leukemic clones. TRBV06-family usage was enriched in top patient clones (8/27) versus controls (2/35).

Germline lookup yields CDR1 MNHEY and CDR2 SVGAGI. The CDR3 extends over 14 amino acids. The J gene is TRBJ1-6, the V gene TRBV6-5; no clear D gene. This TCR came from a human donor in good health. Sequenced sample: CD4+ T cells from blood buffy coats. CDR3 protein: CASSYRGGNSPLHF. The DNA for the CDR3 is TGTGCCAGCAGTTATCGGGGAGGGAATTCCCCCCTCCACTTT.